The source of this TCR beta chain is a study of blood T cell repertoires in COVID-19. Clinical history as reported by participants underpinned cohort assignment. V was pared by 0 bases and J by 4 bases, with 12 bases between. Germline V gene sequence: CDR1 MNHNS, CDR2 SASEGT. The CDR3 is made up of 15 amino acids. This clone has more than one count but fewer than ten. Original processing notes: Reference gene primer amplification yielded estimated nucleated cell counts. The repertoire was sequenced with immunoSEQ multiplex PCR; TCRdb's copy has only in-frame clones and lacks some. That table furnishes V, J and clone size, whereas the DNA furnished D and trimming. Of 200,000 to 250,000 clones listed, about 79% are singletons.

This clonotype originated in a woman aged 60-75 years who had recovered from COVID-19. Sequencing was done on a sample of PBMCs or T cells enriched from blood (not recorded which). The V call is TRBV6-1, the J call TRBJ1-2; D possibly corresponds to TRBD1 (5 bases). CDR3 region: CASSEAPGVGYGYTF. CDR3 sequence (DNA): TGTGCCAGCAGTGAAGCCCCGGGGGTTGGCTATGGCTACACCTTC.